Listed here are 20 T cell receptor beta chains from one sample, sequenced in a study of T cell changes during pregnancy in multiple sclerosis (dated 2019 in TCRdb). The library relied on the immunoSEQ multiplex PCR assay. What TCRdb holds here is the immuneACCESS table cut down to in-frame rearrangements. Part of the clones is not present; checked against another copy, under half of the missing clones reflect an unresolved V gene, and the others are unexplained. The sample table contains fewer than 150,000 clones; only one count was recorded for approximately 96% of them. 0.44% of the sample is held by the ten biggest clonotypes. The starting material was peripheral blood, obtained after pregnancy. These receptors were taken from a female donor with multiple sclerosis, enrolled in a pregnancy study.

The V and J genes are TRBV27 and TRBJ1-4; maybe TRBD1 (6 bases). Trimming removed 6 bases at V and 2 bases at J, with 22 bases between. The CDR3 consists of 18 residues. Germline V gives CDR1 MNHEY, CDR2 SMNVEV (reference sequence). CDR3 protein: CASRAGTGWGPTNEKLFF. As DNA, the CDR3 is TGTGCCAGCAGGGCGGGCACAGGGTGGGGGCCGACTAATGAAAAACTGTTTTTT.

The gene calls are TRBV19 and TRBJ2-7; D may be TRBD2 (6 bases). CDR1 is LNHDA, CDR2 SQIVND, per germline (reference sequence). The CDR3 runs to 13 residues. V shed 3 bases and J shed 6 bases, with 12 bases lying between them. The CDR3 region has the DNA TGTGCCAGTAGTATTAGACCCGGGAGCGAGCAGTACTTC. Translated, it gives CASSIRPGSEQYF.

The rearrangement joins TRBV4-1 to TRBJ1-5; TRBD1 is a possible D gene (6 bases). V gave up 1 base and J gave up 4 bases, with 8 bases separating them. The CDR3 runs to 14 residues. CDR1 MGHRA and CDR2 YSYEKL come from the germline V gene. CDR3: CASSQVRGNQPQHF. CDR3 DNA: TGCGCCAGCAGCCAAGTAAGGGGGAATCAGCCCCAGCATTTT.

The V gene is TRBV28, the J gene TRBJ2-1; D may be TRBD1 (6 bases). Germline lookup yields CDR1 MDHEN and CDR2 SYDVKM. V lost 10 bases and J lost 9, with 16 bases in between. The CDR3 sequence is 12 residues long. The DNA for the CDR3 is TGTGCCACTTCTGGGGCAGGGGTTGAGCAGTTCTTC. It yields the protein CATSGAGVEQFF.

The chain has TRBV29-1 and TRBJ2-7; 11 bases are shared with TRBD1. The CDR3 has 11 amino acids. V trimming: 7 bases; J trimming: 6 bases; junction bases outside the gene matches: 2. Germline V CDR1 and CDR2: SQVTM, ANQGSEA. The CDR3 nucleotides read TGCAGCGGGGGACAGGGGGGCGAGCAGTACTTC. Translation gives CSGGQGGEQYF.

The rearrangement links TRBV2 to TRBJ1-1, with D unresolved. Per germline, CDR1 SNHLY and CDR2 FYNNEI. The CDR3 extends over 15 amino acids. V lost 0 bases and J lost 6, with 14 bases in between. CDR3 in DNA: TGTGCCAGCAGTGAAGCGGGGAGAGTACTATCTGAAGCTTTCTTT. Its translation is CASSEAGRVLSEAFF.

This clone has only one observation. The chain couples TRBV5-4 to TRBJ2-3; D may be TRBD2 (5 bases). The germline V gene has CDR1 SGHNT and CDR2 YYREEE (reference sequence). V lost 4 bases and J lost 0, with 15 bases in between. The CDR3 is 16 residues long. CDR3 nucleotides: TGTGCCAGCAGCCCTATCGGCTGGACTAGCACAGATACGCAGTATTTT. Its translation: CASSPIGWTSTDTQYF. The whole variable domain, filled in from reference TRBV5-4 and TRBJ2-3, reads ETGVTQSPTHLIKTRGQQVTLRCSSQSGHNTVSWYQQALGQGPQFIFQYYREEENGRGNFPPRFSGLQFPNYSSELNVNALELDDSALYLCASSPIGWTSTDTQYFGPGTRLTVL.

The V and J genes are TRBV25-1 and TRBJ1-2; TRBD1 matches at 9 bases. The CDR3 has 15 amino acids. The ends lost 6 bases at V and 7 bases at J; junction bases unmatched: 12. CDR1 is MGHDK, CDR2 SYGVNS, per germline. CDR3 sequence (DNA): TGTGCCAGCAGCGCCTTTACAGGGGGCAGTGGTGGCTACACCTTC. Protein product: CASSAFTGGSGGYTF.

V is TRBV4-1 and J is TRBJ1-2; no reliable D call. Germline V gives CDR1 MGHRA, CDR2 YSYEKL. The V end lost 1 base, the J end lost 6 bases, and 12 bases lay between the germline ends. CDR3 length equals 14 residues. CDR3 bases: TGCGCCAGCAGCCAAGTGGGCAGGTTCCATGGCTACACCTTC. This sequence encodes CASSQVGRFHGYTF.

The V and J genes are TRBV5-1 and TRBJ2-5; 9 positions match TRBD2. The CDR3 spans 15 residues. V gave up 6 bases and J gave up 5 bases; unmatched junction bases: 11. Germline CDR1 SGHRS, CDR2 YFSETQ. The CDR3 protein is CASTRAGGGPETQYF. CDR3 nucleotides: TGCGCCAGCACCCGGGCGGGGGGGGGCCCGGAGACCCAGTACTTC.

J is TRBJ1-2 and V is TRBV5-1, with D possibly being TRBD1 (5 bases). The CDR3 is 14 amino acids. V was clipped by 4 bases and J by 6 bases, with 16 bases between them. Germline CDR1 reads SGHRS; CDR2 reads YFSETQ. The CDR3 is CASSPAGQSDGYTF. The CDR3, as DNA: TGCGCCAGCAGCCCGGCGGGGCAATCAGATGGCTACACCTTC.

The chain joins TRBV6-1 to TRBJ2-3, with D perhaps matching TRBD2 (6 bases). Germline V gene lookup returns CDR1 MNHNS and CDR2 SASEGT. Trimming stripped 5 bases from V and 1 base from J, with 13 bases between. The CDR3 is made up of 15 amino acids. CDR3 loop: CASSPRASGTDTQYF. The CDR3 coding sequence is TGTGCCAGCAGTCCCCGGGCTAGCGGCACAGATACGCAGTATTTT.

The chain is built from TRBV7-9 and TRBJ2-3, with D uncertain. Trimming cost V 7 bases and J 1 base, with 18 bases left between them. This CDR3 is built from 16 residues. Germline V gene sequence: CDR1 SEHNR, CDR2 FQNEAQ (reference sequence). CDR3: CASNPASSSGTDTQYF. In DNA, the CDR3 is TGTGCCAGCAACCCCGCGTCAAGTTCGGGCACAGATACGCAGTATTTT.

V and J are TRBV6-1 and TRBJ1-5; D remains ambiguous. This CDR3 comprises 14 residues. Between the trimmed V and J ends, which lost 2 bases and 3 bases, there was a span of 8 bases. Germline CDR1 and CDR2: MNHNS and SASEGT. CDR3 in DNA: TGTGCCAGCAGTGAATTGAGATACAATCAGCCCCAGCATTTT. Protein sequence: CASSELRYNQPQHF.

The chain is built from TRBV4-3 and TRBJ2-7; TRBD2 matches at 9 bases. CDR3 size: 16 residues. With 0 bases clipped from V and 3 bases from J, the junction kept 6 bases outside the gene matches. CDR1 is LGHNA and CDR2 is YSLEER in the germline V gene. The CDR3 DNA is TGCGCCAGCAGCCAAGATACGCTAGCGGGAAACTACGAGCAGTACTTC. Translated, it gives CASSQDTLAGNYEQYF.

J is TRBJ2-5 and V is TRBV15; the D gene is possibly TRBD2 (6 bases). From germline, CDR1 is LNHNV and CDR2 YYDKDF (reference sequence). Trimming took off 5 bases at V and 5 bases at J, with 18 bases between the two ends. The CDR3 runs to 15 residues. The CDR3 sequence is CATSALGTPGETQYF. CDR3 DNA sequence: TGTGCCACCAGCGCACTCGGGACTCCAGGGGAGACCCAGTACTTC.

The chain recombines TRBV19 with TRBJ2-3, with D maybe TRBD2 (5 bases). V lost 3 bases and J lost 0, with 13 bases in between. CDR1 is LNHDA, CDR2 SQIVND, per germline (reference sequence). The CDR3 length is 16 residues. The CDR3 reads CASSISGGSSTDTQYF. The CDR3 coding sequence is TGTGCCAGTAGTATCAGCGGCGGGTCAAGCACAGATACGCAGTATTTT.

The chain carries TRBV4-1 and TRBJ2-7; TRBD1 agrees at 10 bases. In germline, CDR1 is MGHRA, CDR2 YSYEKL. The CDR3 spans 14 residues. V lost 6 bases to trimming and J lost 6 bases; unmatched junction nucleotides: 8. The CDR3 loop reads CASRTGQGGGEQYF. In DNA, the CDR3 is TGCGCCAGCAGGACTGGACAGGGGGGAGGCGAGCAGTACTTC.

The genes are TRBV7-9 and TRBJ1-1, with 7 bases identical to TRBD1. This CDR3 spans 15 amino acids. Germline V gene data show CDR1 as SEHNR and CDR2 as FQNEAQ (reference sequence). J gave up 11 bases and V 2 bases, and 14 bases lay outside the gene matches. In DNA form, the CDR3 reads TGTGCCAGCAGCTTATACCCCCGACAGGGCGGGTTGGCTTTCTTT. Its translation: CASSLYPRQGGLAFF.

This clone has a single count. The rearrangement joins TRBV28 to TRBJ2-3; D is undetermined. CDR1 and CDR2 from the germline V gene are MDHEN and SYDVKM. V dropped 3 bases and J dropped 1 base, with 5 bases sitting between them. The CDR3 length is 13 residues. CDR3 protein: CASSLAGTDTQYF. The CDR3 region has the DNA TGTGCCAGCAGTTTGGCGGGCACAGATACGCAGTATTTT.